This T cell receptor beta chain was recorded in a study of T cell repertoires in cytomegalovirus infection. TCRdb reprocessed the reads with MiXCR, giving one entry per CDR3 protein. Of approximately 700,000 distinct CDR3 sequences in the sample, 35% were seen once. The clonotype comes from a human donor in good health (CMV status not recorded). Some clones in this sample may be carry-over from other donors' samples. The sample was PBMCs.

CDR3 nucleotide sequence: TGTGCCAGCAGTACCTCCGGGCGGGGTCGGCAGTACTTC. Its translation: CASSTSGRGRQYF. V and J are TRBV12-3 or TRBV12-4 and TRBJ2-7, with a weak D call TRBD2 (6 bases). This CDR3 contains 13 residues. V was pared by 5 bases and J by 9 bases, with 17 bases between.